This TCR beta chain is from a study of siplizumab effects on memory and regulatory T cells. Study-level results: On average, 68.8% of mappable alloreactive CD4+ clones were Treg-derived under siplizumab, against about 29% in controls.

V lost 2 bases to trimming and J lost 3 bases, with 10 bases between them. Germline lookup yields CDR1 SGHTA and CDR2 FQGNSA. CDR3 length equals 14 residues. Concerning this clone: Antigen unknown.

Profiled with immunoSEQ multiplex PCR; TCRdb holds only in-frame clones, not every one. The repertoire includes more than 75,000 clones, roughly 96% of them detected once, and around 0.029% sits in the top ten. Sequencing was performed on unstimulated naive, memory, effector memory and TEMRA subsets derived from three donor pairs. Sequenced: naive CD4+ T cells sorted from blood. The genes are TRBV7-2 and TRBJ1-1; perhaps TRBD1 as D (5 bases). The receptor was isolated from a human donor in good health. This CDR3 is CASSLSRDYTEAFF. CDR3 sequence (DNA): TGTGCCAGCAGCTTAAGCAGGGATTACACTGAAGCTTTCTTT.